A single sample gave rise to the 5 T cell receptor beta chains below, sequenced in a study of post-analysis software for immune sequencing data. General observations from the study: Among four to six TRBV segments more frequent in patients than controls were TRBV5-6, TRBV5-1 and TRBV20-1.

Unique molecular identifiers were carried by the TCR beta cDNA libraries. TCRdb reprocessed the PCR reads via MiXCR and lists one record per CDR3 protein. This sample has over 700,000 distinct CDR3 sequences, with roughly 30% found just once. No antigen has been identified for these receptors. Sample: blood. Every receptor here comes from a girl under 18 with multiple sclerosis.

This clonotype was picked up many times. The chain uses TRBV7-9 and TRBJ2-5; TRBD2 is a possible D gene (5 bases). Trimming removed 5 bases at V and 11 bases at J, with 15 bases between. Germline CDR1 reads SEHNR; CDR2 reads FQNEAQ (reference sequence). This CDR3 has 12 residues. The CDR3 DNA sequence: TGTGCCAGCAGCCCGCCGGAGGTTGGGCAGTACTTC. Its translation is CASSPPEVGQYF.

V is TRBV7-9 and J is TRBJ2-7; 10 bases agree with TRBD1. Germline assignment: CDR1 SEHNR and CDR2 FQNEAQ (reference sequence). V lost 5 bases, J lost 2 bases, and 6 bases stayed unmatched. This CDR3 has 15 amino acids. CDR3 in DNA: TGTGCCAGCAGCCTCTGGACAGGGGGGACCTACGAGCAGTACTTC. Protein sequence: CASSLWTGGTYEQYF.

This clonotype has more than one count but fewer than ten. The rearrangement uses TRBV12-3 or TRBV12-4 and TRBJ2-7; 8 nucleotides match TRBD1. The V and J ends lost 1 base and 5 bases, in that order; junction bases with no gene match: 1. The CDR3 consists of 13 residues. CDR3 nucleotide sequence: TGTGCCAGCAGTTTAGAGACAGGGGACGAGCAGTACTTC. Its protein product is CASSLETGDEQYF.

The chain couples TRBV4-3 to TRBJ1-5; the D is unclear. Germline CDR1 reads LGHNA; CDR2 reads YSLEER. The CDR3 has 15 amino acids. Trimming removed 0 bases from V and 6 bases from J, with 12 bases in between. For the CDR3, the DNA is TGCGCCAGCAGCCAAGATCTCTCGGGGTGTCAGCCCCAGCATTTT. This gives the protein CASSQDLSGCQPQHF.

Turning to this clonotype: A single base separates this from a much larger clone, so it may be a read error. J is TRBJ2-5 and V is TRBV6-5; D remains unclear. Germline V CDR1 and CDR2: MNHEY, SVGAGI. CDR3 size: 13 residues. Here the CDR3 DNA reads TGTGCCAGCAGGTACTCTATAGGCGCGGCCCAGTACTTC. This codes for CASRYSIGAAQYF.